Here is one T cell receptor (beta chain) with its context. This clone's antigen is unknown. No much larger clone exists at a distance of one base, and base qualities are not known. The cohort consisted of 650 to 850 healthy bone marrow donors. At the time of sampling, every cohort member was nominally healthy, though immune exposures that went unrecorded were likely present. The donor was CMV seronegative and belonged to the group of 352 seronegative cohort members. A peripheral blood sample was collected from each donor, and TCR beta sequencing was performed on peripheral blood mononuclear cells. Genomic DNA extraction from the blood cell samples was performed with the Qiagen DNeasy Blood Extraction Kit. The data originate from a study of cytomegalovirus exposure and HLA in healthy donors listed by TCRdb under 2017. Regarding the research as a whole: According to an earlier analysis of 550 to 700 of the donors, about 179 million T cells yielded 117 million unique TCR beta sequences and 276 Gb of sequence data. Five DR-DQ haplotypes were treated as single units for association and clustering because of strong linkage in the cohort. Genome-wide SNP genotypes for about 65% of the roughly 700 donors were used in a later genetic analysis, which treated that subset as a discovery cohort. The later analysis used no new phenotypic data to find candidate immune exposures, relying instead on TCR beta sequences and their occurrence across donors. In an earlier analysis of more than 550 of the donors, high-throughput TCR beta sequencing was used to judge whether each TCR beta V gene segment behaved as functional or pseudogenic. On average, roughly 240,000 unique TCR beta nucleotide sequences were sequenced per donor among about 400 genotyped donors of the cohort, with roughly 19% of those sequences being non-productive. Every repertoire in the discovery cohort had been generated on one and the same sequencing platform. To predict cytomegalovirus infection status, the study combined high-throughput TCR immunosequencing, statistical association of individual TCRs with disease status, and machine learning. The number of typed donors differed by locus: roughly 629-630 for A, B, C, DRB1 and DQB1; approximately 520 for DQA1; around 580 for DPA1; and some 430 for DPB1. Along with the approximately 700-subject first cohort, a separate validation cohort of approximately 110 different subjects was used. Donor age, sex, ethnicity and CMV serostatus were collected together with the repertoire data. HLA typing covered class I and class II loci at four-digit resolution. Using immunosequencing, the study profiled T cell repertoires from fewer than 700 subjects and related those repertoires to cytomegalovirus serostatus. In a later analysis, previously published TCR beta repertoires from 550 to 750 donors were re-analyzed and high-resolution HLA genotyping was added so that TCR occurrence patterns could be studied. An early release covering roughly 640 HLA-typed donors comprised approximately 300 gigabases of sequencing data and around 80 million unique TCR sequences. The study aimed to test whether signatures of past pathogen exposure could be identified by cataloging public T cell receptors. Of the roughly 400 genotyped donors, less than 90% were placed in the genetic ancestry cluster associated with self-reported Caucasian donors. Broad study findings and their caveats: V-gene and J-gene trimming of TCR beta chains was associated with a missense DCLRE1C variant in a later genetic analysis, and the association was replicated in an independent cohort. A later analysis reported that several top co-occurrence clusters appeared linked to parvovirus B19, influenza, CMV and Epstein-Barr virus. Roughly uniform sequencing depth across donors was assumed in presence/absence analyses, although this assumption may not hold. CMV serostatus was the only immune exposure information available for the cohort. Because counts were too low, about 15 rarely observed V segments, including chromosome 9 orphons, were left out of the earlier analysis of some 640 of the donors. According to a later analysis, TCR association rates differed among HLA loci, with DRB1 alleles showing the most associated TCRs and HLA-C alleles showing the fewest. Most CMV-associated TCR beta chains appeared to be HLA-restricted in a later analysis, and the HLA associations seemed to be driven largely by CMV exposure. According to the authors, the approach could potentially be generalized to other disease states and immunological phenotypes. Compared with the roughly 700-donor mean, donors in an Asian-associated ancestry cluster had fewer N-insertions in productive TCRs, according to a later genetic analysis. Three of the identified cytomegalovirus-associated TCR beta chains were confirmed in vitro to be specific for cytomegalovirus antigens. The 87-base-pair reads could not distinguish some IMGT-functional V segments, including TRBV6-2 and TRBV6-3, so those segments were excluded. A further reported finding was that TCR beta sequences accurately predicted the HLA-A and HLA-B alleles for most subjects in the first cohort. At a false discovery rate of 0.05, a later analysis linked some 17,000 TCR beta sequences to specific HLA alleles. Most TCR sequences were observed very rarely across donors, whereas some public TCRs were present in many individuals. This cohort had only TCR beta chains sequenced, and the lack of alpha or paired-chain data limited which features could be detected. A total of 164 TCR beta chains were listed by the study as associated with cytomegalovirus. In an earlier analysis of roughly 560 of the donors, most TCR beta V segments were observed in productive rearrangements about 90% or about 30% of the time, broadly matching IMGT annotations. Assigning TCR associations to individual alleles was difficult when HLA alleles, especially DR and DQ, strongly co-occurred. A cluster of highly shared sequence variants was judged likely to represent a technical artifact of the sequencing pipeline. Linkage disequilibrium might explain the correlated functional status among segregating V segments, but an unknown experimental factor could not be ruled out. Compared with equally common non-associated chains, HLA-associated TCR beta chains in a later analysis were more clonally expanded and had lower generation probabilities. Because HLA typing was missing for some donors at each locus, association tests included only the typed subset. In both the original and validation cohorts, the classifier was reported to diagnose cytomegalovirus status with high specificity and sensitivity.

Library preparation was by the immunoSEQ multiplex PCR assay. The multiplex PCR relied on a mix of 60 forward primers for TCR Vbeta segments and 13 reverse primers for TCR Jbeta segments. Amplification of the CDR3 region of rearranged TCR beta genes was performed with a multiplex PCR assay on genomic DNA. Amplified TCR beta libraries were sequenced as 87-base-pair reads on the Illumina HiSeq System. For the original study's pipeline: A later analysis counted approximately 76 million unique TCR beta chains across the 666 repertoires, and 9 million to 14 million of these chains were shared by at least two donors. Raw reads were error-corrected and collapsed into unique sequences with a nearest-neighbor algorithm that merged closely related sequences to remove PCR and sequencing errors. Alignment of CDR3 sequences to IMGT reference sequences was used to assign V, D and J gene segments. For a sequence to be retained, a match of at least six nucleotides to both a V gene segment and a J gene segment was required. A rearrangement counted as productive if the CDR3 had no stop codons and remained in frame with V and J, and every other rearrangement counted as non-productive. CDR3 was defined by IMGT convention, running from the second conserved V-encoded cysteine to the conserved J-encoded phenylalanine. Sequences without an unambiguous match to a single V gene segment were excluded from the earlier analysis of 500 to 700 of the donors. In an earlier analysis of 450 to 750 of the donors, a V segment was called functional when productive rearrangements were above 56.7%, and segregating when the standard deviation between donors exceeded 5%. To diagnose cytomegalovirus status from the catalog of TCR beta chain sequences, a statistical classification framework was built. In a later analysis, V and J genes were assigned by comparing TCR nucleotide sequences against IMGT/GENE-DB human TR gene sequences. In a later analysis, CDR3 sequences and most-parsimonious VDJ recombination scenarios were assigned using the TCRdist pipeline. In a later analysis, each TCR beta chain was defined by its CDR3 amino acid sequence together with its V-gene family, and reads without a unique V-gene family were excluded. A later analysis removed several hundred highly shared, low-generation-probability nucleotide sequences to deal with suspected cross-contamination and a sequencing artifact. In a later analysis, a clonal expansion index for each public chain was calculated from normalized within-repertoire ranks of inferred template counts. A later analysis computed generation probabilities with a VDJ recombination model fitted to out-of-frame rearrangements, and checked the results against IGoR. In a later analysis, TCR-TCR, TCR-HLA and TCR-CMV co-occurrence was scored with hypergeometric tests, and a repertoire-size bias correction was applied to TCR pairs. In a later analysis, false discovery rates were estimated by permuting HLA or CMV assignments 20 times. In a later analysis, co-occurring TCRs were grouped using DBSCAN, with TCRdist sequence similarity added in when clustering inside HLA-allele-positive subsets. Repertoires with fewer than 30,000 or more than 120,000 public chains were left out of co-occurrence clustering, as were several repertoires with anomalous nucleotide sharing. In its TCRdb copy, this immuneACCESS table keeps in-frame sequences only and misses some clones. Where compared with another copy, unresolved V genes explain less than half of these, and the others have no known cause. Clonal size and the V and J genes are those of that table, whereas D and trimming came from the DNA. This sample holds roughly 140,000 clones; approximately 72% were observed only once. The ten largest clones represent approximately 2.1% of the sample.

The cysteine opens and the phenylalanine closes a CDR3 of 16 amino acids. Only the CDR3 part of the read is kept: 48 bases, read in frame from the first base. V is pared back by 8 bases and J by 2 bases, with 21 bases lying between the germline termini. The germline V gene sets CDR1 to SNHLY and CDR2 to FYNNEI. The sequenced material came from PBMCs. The sequence is built from TRBV2 and TRBJ2-5; the D gene remains uncertain. The clonotype originates from a man between 40 and 49 years old in good health and CMV-seronegative. For the CDR3, the sequence is CASLNARQILQETQYF. The sequenced DNA: TGTGCCAGCCTAAATGCGCGGCAGATCCTTCAAGAGACCCAGTACTTC. The variable domain in full, with residues beyond the CDR3 obtained from the reference TRBV2 and TRBJ2-5 genes, is EPEVTQTPSHQVTQMGQEVILRCVPISNHLYFYWYRQILGQKVEFLVSFYNNEISEKSEIFDDQFSVERPDGSNFTLKIRSTKLEDSAMYFCASLNARQILQETQYFGPGTRLLVL.